This is a list of T cell receptor beta chains from one sample in a study of OX40 agonist ivuxolimab in advanced cancers. TCRdb's table, derived via immunoSEQ multiplex PCR, lists solely in-frame clones and lacks some. The table has roughly 19,000 clones, around nine tenths seen once. Sequencing used CD4+ or CD8+ T cells sorted from blood, obtained in a trial of the OX40 agonist ivuxolimab. Receptors originate from an adult with an advanced solid tumor such as melanoma, head and neck, liver or kidney cancer. CDR3s include the opening cysteine and the closing phenylalanine or tryptophan. Size tells how often a clone was seen (once, few, many) or the class of an expanded clone, and some rows leave it out.

cdr3_length,v_call,clone_size,j_call,cdr3_aa
13,TRBV6-5,.,TRBJ2-3,CASSYAPTDTQYF
13,TRBV27,.,TRBJ1-1,CASSLATNTEAFF
16,TRBV6-6,.,TRBJ1-4,CASTDPRGATNEKLFF
13,TRBV7-9,.,TRBJ2-5,CASSFSEGETQYF
16,TRBV9,.,TRBJ2-2,CASSVAPSGATGELFF
16,TRBV27,.,TRBJ1-1,CASSLRSWSENTEAFF
15,TRBV5-8,.,TRBJ1-5,CASSLGTGPGQPQHF
13,TRBV29-1,.,TRBJ2-7,CSPRQGNSYEQYF
15,TRBV19,few,TRBJ1-5,CASSIVPYDNQPQHF
12,TRBV14,few,TRBJ2-3,CASSHYTDTQYF
14,TRBV7-9,.,TRBJ2-3,CASTSYSGADTQYF
15,TRBV5-6,.,TRBJ1-1,CASSPGAPRGTEAFF
13,TRBV28,.,TRBJ1-5,CASSITWDQPQHF
14,TRBV29-1,.,TRBJ2-7,CSVARVGESYEQYF
15,TRBV7-9,few,TRBJ1-1,CASSFHLTGRTEAFF
16,TRBV4-1,once,TRBJ1-5,CASSQEWTDLNQPQHF
13,TRBV30,.,TRBJ1-5,CAWSVTGNQPQHF
14,TRBV4-1,.,TRBJ2-7,CASSPGLGLYEQYF
12,TRBV5-6,.,TRBJ2-7,CASSPGDYEQYF
15,TRBV15,.,TRBJ2-7,CATSRDGGGSYEQYF
16,TRBV23-1,.,TRBJ1-2,CASLYLLGPRNYGYTF
15,TRBV4-2,.,TRBJ2-7,CASSHTGQTSYEQYF
14,TRBV13,.,TRBJ2-7,CASSLTGPSHEQYF
15,TRBV6-1,.,TRBJ2-2,CACRGFTANTGELFF
13,TRBV7-3,once,TRBJ1-1,CASSLGAGTEAFF
13,TRBV7-2,.,TRBJ1-1,CASSQHELTEAFF
16,TRBV7-2,.,TRBJ2-7,CASSLAGQGSSYEQYF
17,TRBV4-1,.,TRBJ2-7,CASSQDGAGRGSYEQYF
13,TRBV2,.,TRBJ2-7,CASTGGVTYEQYF
19,TRBV27,.,TRBJ2-7,CASSPPPRGRGSQPYEQYF
13,TRBV27,.,TRBJ2-1,CASSLGRNNEQFF
15,TRBV27,.,TRBJ1-5,CASSLLGQGAQPQHF
14,TRBV9,.,TRBJ2-3,CASSHGTGRNTQYF
11,TRBV4-2,.,TRBJ1-2,CASSQADGYTF
15,TRBV2,.,TRBJ2-1,CASREGTGGYNEQFF
15,TRBV6-5,.,TRBJ2-1,CASSYSRGTYNEQFF
15,TRBV11-1,.,TRBJ2-5,CASSLLTGNGETQYF
15,TRBV6-6,.,TRBJ2-5,CASSYEVTDQETQYF
12,TRBV5-1,.,TRBJ2-1,CASSLGAHEQFF
14,TRBV10-1,.,TRBJ1-3,CASSPGQPGNTIYF
14,TRBV5-1,.,TRBJ1-2,CASSLETLREGYTF
14,TRBV6-8,.,TRBJ2-5,CASSYYRQQETQYF
14,TRBV2,.,TRBJ2-3,CASTEGLHTDTQYF
13,TRBV6-5,.,TRBJ2-7,CASSSGRLYEQYF
13,TRBV6-4,.,TRBJ2-2,CASSTSESGELFF
15,TRBV27,.,TRBJ2-3,CASSSLAGGTDTQYF
13,TRBV29-1,.,TRBJ2-1,CSAGGGSQNEQFF
14,TRBV7-9,few,TRBJ2-7,CASKAPGWDGEQYF
16,TRBV5-5,.,TRBJ2-7,CASNTHRDTSSYEQYF
13,TRBV7-9,.,TRBJ1-6,CASSHRQNSPLHF
18,TRBV30,.,TRBJ1-2,CAWSVLEGRTTANYGYTF
15,TRBV12-5,.,TRBJ1-2,CASGPPRGMLYGYTF
15,TRBV5-4,once,TRBJ2-7,CASSLKRELFAEQYF
15,TRBV6-5,.,TRBJ2-5,CASCTGTEPQETQYF
15,TRBV7-9,.,TRBJ2-3,CASSHSGLAGVTQYF
15,TRBV18,.,.,CASSPPRGGREELFF
10,TRBV27,.,TRBJ2-7,CASGRGEQYF
15,TRBV4-1,.,TRBJ2-2,CASSQVSGSTGELFF
13,TRBV29-1,once,TRBJ2-2,CSVLAGPTGELFF
17,TRBV2,.,TRBJ2-2,CASSSWREVGNTGELFF